This T cell receptor beta chain originates from a study of OX40 agonist ivuxolimab in advanced cancers. Method: immunoSEQ multiplex PCR; TCRdb's copy keeps in-frame clones and lacks some. The table shows 42,000 or so clones, with more than 70% occurring only once. Germline V CDR1 and CDR2: LGHNT, FRNRAP. The CDR3 is 14 residues long. V lost 3 bases to trimming and J lost 4 bases; unmatched junction nucleotides: 1. The chain links TRBV12-5 to TRBJ2-4, with 9 bases lining up with TRBD1. The material sequenced was CD4+ or CD8+ T cells sorted from blood, taken in a trial of the OX40 agonist ivuxolimab. The sequence was collected from an adult with an advanced solid tumor such as melanoma, head and neck, liver or kidney cancer. The CDR3 region is CASGFGTGKNIQYF. The CDR3 DNA is TGTGCTAGTGGTTTTGGGACAGGGAAAAACATTCAGTACTTC. The whole variable domain, remainder taken from reference TRBV12-5 and TRBJ2-4, is DARVTQTPRHKVTEMGQEVTMRCQPILGHNTVFWYRQTMMQGLELLAYFRNRAPLDDSGMPKDRFSAEMPDATLATLKIQPSEPRDSAVYFCASGFGTGKNIQYFGAGTRLSVL.